The 15 T cell receptor beta chains below all came from one sample that was sequenced in a study of vaccination and CD4 T cells after COVID-19. The assay that was used to sequence DNA from cultured CD4+ T cells was the Oncomine TCR Beta short-read assay. TCRdb analysed the PCR reads with MiXCR anew, one entry per CDR3 protein. The profile shows roughly 10,000 distinct CDR3 sequences, roughly 28% of them singletons. No antigen has been assigned to these receptors. Specified treatment: roughly 10-day PBMC culture with coronavirus spike peptide pools or control peptides (ViraFEST assay). Sequencing used CD4+ T cells from blood, cultured in vitro, obtained after SARS-CoV-2 vaccination. The receptors were gathered from a human donor who had recovered from COVID-19.

The CDR3 sequence is CASSIGGQGIRYTF. The CDR3 DNA reads TGTGCCAGTAGTATCGGGGGACAGGGGATACGCTACACCTTC. This sequence joins TRBV19 and TRBJ1-2; 10 bases agree with TRBD1. Losses at the gene ends were 3 bases for V and 9 bases for J; bases not matched to a gene: 7. The CDR3 loop spans 14 amino acids. Germline CDR1 reads LNHDA; CDR2 reads SQIVND (reference sequence).

The rearrangement links TRBV6-1 to TRBJ1-2; no definite D call. The CDR3 consists of 15 residues. V lost 0 bases to trimming and J lost 7 bases, with 15 bases between them. The germline gives CDR1 MNHNS, CDR2 SASEGT. The CDR3 reads CASSEAHGSWVGYTF. Written as DNA, the CDR3 is TGTGCCAGCAGTGAAGCGCATGGGTCGTGGGTTGGCTACACCTTC.

V gene TRBV12-3 or TRBV12-4 combines with J gene TRBJ2-7, with D unresolved. The V end was cut by 1 base, the J end by 2 bases, with 3 bases between. There are 12 residues in the CDR3. The CDR3 DNA sequence: TGTGCCAGCAGTTTAGGGGCCTACGAGCAGTACTTC. It translates to CASSLGAYEQYF.

This clonotype was seen a handful of times. The rearrangement joins TRBV11-2 to TRBJ2-1; the D is unclear. The germline V gene encodes CDR1 SGHAT and CDR2 FQNNGV. V was pared by 2 bases and J by 7 bases, with 15 bases between. This CDR3 comprises 15 residues. Here the CDR3 reads CASSLSRTSSNEQFF. The CDR3 DNA is TGTGCCAGCAGCTTAAGTAGGACCTCCTCGAATGAGCAGTTCTTC.

The CDR3 coding sequence is TGTGCCAGCAGCTTCCCAGGGGGGCCACTCAACCCCCAGCGGGAGGGGGCTAACAATGAGCAGTTCTTC. Translating gives CASSFPGGPLNPQREGANNEQFF. This chain joins TRBV7-8 and TRBJ2-1, with 10 nucleotides matching TRBD2. CDR3 length: 23 residues. CDR1 SGHVS and CDR2 FQNEAQ come from the germline V gene. V was clipped by 3 bases and J by 5 bases; unmatched bases: 28.

The chain links TRBV6-5 to TRBJ1-5, with 7 bases lining up with TRBD1. Germline lookup yields CDR1 MNHEY and CDR2 SVGAGI. The V segment lost 4 bases and the J segment 14 bases; nucleotides outside the gene matches: 11. This CDR3 spans 13 amino acids. In DNA form, the CDR3 reads TGTGCCAGCAGTTTGGGACAGATAGCAAAAAAGCATTTT. Residues: CASSLGQIAKKHF.

This clonotype was picked up a small number of times. The rearrangement joins TRBV6-2 or TRBV6-3 to TRBJ1-1, with 8 bases fitting TRBD1. The CDR3 has 15 amino acids. V lost 7 bases and J lost 0; bases outside the gene matches: 7. Germline assignment: CDR1 MNHEY and CDR2 SVGEGT. This CDR3 reads CASTPQGAMNTEAFF. For the CDR3, the DNA is TGTGCCAGCACCCCCCAGGGGGCGATGAACACTGAAGCTTTCTTT.

CDR3 DNA sequence: TGTGCCAGCAGCATATCAGGGACCTGGGGGACCGGGGAGCTGTTTTTT. Its translation: CASSISGTWGTGELFF. The rearrangement joins TRBV7-9 to TRBJ2-2; the D call may be TRBD1 or TRBD2 (5 bases each). CDR3 length: 16 amino acids. Germline CDR1 reads SEHNR; CDR2 reads FQNEAQ (reference sequence). V was trimmed by 5 bases and J by 5 bases, leaving 18 bases between them.

Only a few counts were recorded for this clonotype. This sequence joins TRBV11-3 and TRBJ1-1; D is unclear. The length of the CDR3 is 13 residues. CDR1 and CDR2 from the germline V gene are SGHNT and YENEEA. Deletions cut 3 bases from V and 0 bases from J, with 5 bases between. Here the CDR3 reads CASSFQMNTEAFF. Written as DNA, the CDR3 is TGTGCCAGCAGCTTTCAGATGAACACTGAAGCTTTCTTT.

This clonotype was detected only a few times. The chain combines TRBV7-6 with TRBJ2-7; D gene ambiguous. Germline-derived CDR1 and CDR2 are SGHVS and FNYEAQ. V was pared by 0 bases and J by 3 bases, with 9 bases between. This CDR3 contains 14 residues. As DNA, the CDR3 is TGTGCCAGCAGCTTAGCTGGCGGAAACTACGAGCAGTACTTC. It is translated as CASSLAGGNYEQYF.

This clonotype was seen a handful of times. This chain joins TRBV19 and TRBJ2-7; D call uncertain. CDR3 length equals 14 residues. Between the trimmed V and J ends, which lost 1 base and 3 bases, there was a span of 10 bases. CDR1 LNHDA and CDR2 SQIVND come from the germline V gene (reference sequence). The CDR3 bases are TGTGCCAGTAGTATAGGGCAGAAGTTCTACGAGCAGTACTTC. It translates to CASSIGQKFYEQYF.

The chain links TRBV6-1 to TRBJ2-3; D might be TRBD1 (5 bases). Germline V CDR1 and CDR2: MNHNS, SASEGT. Trimming left V 6 bases short and J 2 bases short, with 12 bases between. The CDR3 sequence is 14 residues long. Here the CDR3 DNA reads TGTGCCAGCAGCCGACAGTTCTTCACAGATACGCAGTATTTT. Translated, it gives CASSRQFFTDTQYF.

The chain uses TRBV20-1 and TRBJ1-5; no firm D call. Germline values: CDR1 DFQATT, CDR2 SNEGSKA (reference sequence). CDR3 length equals 13 residues. With 1 base removed from V and 4 bases from J, the gap between germline ends came to 8 bases. The CDR3 is CSARGLGNQPQHF. CDR3 sequence (DNA): TGCAGTGCTAGAGGGTTGGGAAATCAGCCCCAGCATTTT.

CDR3 nucleotide sequence: TGTGCCAGCAGCTCCATGACAGGGCCCCAAGAGACCCAGTACTTC. Its translation: CASSSMTGPQETQYF. The chain carries TRBV7-2 and TRBJ2-5; 7 nucleotides agree with TRBD1. V shed 4 bases and J 1 base; nucleotides not matched to a gene: 6. This CDR3 has 15 residues. CDR1 SGHTA and CDR2 FQGNSA come from the germline V gene.

This clonotype turned up a few times. V usage is TRBV7-9 and J usage is TRBJ2-3; 8 nucleotides agree with TRBD2. The CDR3 runs 15 residues. V was pared by 1 base and J by 3 bases, with 3 bases of the junction left unmatched. CDR1 is SEHNR and CDR2 is FQNEAQ in the germline V gene (reference sequence). The CDR3 coding sequence is TGTGCCAGCAGCTTAGGAGCGGGAGTAACAGATACGCAGTATTTT. Translation: CASSLGAGVTDTQYF.